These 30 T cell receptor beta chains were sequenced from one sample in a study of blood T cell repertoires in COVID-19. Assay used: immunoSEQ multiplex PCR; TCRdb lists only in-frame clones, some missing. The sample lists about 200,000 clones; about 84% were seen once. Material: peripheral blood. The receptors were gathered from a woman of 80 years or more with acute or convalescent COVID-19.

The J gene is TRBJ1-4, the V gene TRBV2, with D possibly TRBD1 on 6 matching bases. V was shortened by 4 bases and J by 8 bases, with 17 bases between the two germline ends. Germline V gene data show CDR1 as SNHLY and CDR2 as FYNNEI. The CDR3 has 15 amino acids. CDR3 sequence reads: CASSADQGRSEKLFF. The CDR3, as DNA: TGTGCCAGCAGTGCAGATCAGGGGCGAAGCGAAAAACTGTTTTTT.

The CDR3 loop is CASSPGTGGPWYF. The CDR3 DNA follows: TGTGCCAGCAGCCCCGGGACAGGGGGCCCTTGGTACTTC. This sequence joins TRBV5-4 and TRBJ2-7; 12 bases map to TRBD1. The ends lost 4 bases at V and 12 bases at J; junction bases unmatched: 8. The CDR3 loop spans 13 amino acids. Germline lookup yields CDR1 SGHNT and CDR2 YYREEE (reference sequence).

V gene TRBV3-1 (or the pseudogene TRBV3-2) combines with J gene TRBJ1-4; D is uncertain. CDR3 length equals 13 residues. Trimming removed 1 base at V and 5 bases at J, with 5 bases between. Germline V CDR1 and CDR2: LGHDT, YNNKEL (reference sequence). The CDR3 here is CASSQASNEKLFF. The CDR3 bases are TGTGCCAGCAGCCAAGCTTCGAATGAAAAACTGTTTTTT.

CDR3 loop: CASSTSGSNQPQHF. Here the CDR3 DNA reads TGTGCCAGTAGTACAAGCGGTAGCAATCAGCCCCAGCATTTT. This sequence joins TRBV19 and TRBJ1-5; no clear D gene. Germline values: CDR1 LNHDA, CDR2 SQIVND (reference sequence). The CDR3 sequence is 14 residues long. V lost 4 bases and J lost 0, with 7 bases in between.

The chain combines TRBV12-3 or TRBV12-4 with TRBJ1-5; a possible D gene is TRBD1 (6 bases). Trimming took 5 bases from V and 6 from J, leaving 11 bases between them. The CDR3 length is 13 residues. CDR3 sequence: CASSNRDAQPQHF. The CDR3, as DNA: TGTGCCAGCAGTAACAGGGACGCTCAGCCCCAGCATTTT.

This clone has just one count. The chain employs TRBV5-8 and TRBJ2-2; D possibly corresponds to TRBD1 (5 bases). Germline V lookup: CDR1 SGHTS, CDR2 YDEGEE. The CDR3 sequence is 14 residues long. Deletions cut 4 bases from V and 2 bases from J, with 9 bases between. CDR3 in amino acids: CASSPRVNTGELFF. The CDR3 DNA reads TGTGCCAGCAGCCCCAGGGTCAACACCGGGGAGCTGTTTTTT.

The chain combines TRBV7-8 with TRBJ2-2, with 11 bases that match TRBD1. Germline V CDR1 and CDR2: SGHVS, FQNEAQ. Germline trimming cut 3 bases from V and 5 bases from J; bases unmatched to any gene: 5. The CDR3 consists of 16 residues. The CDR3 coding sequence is TGTGCCAGCAGCTTCGGACAGGGGGCGAGGACCGGGGAGCTGTTTTTT. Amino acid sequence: CASSFGQGARTGELFF.

The chain's CDR3 is CASSVQLRAFF. The CDR3 nucleotides are TGTGCCAGCAGCGTACAACTCAGGGCTTTCTTT. The rearrangement uses TRBV3-1 (or the pseudogene TRBV3-2) and TRBJ1-1; D is ambiguous. V lost 5 bases and J 11 bases, leaving 12 bases between the germline ends. The CDR3 covers 11 residues. Germline V lookup: CDR1 LGHDT, CDR2 YNNKEL (reference sequence).

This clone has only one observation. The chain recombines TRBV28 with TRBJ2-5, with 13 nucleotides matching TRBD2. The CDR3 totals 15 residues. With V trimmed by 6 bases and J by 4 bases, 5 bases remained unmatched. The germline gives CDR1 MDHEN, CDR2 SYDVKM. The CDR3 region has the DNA TGTGCCAGCAGGCGGACTAGCGGGAGAAGAGAGACCCAGTACTTC. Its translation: CASRRTSGRRETQYF. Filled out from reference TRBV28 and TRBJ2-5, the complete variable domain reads DVKVTQSSRYLVKRTGEKVFLECVQDMDHENMFWYRQDPGLGLRLIYFSYDVKMKEKGDIPEGYSVSREKKERFSLILESASTNQTSMYLCASRRTSGRRETQYFGPGTRLLVL.

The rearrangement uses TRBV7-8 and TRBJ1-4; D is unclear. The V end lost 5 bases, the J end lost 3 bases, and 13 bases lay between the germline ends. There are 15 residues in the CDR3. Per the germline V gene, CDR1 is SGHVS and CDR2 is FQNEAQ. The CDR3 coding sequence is TGTGCCAGCAGCCCCCGTGCACAGCCTAATGAAAAACTGTTTTTT. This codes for CASSPRAQPNEKLFF.

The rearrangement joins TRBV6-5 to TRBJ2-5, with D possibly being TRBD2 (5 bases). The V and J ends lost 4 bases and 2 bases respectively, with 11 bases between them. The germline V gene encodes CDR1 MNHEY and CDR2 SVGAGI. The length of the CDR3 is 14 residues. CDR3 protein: CASSSIGVQETQYF. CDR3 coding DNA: TGTGCCAGCAGTTCCATCGGGGTACAAGAGACCCAGTACTTC.

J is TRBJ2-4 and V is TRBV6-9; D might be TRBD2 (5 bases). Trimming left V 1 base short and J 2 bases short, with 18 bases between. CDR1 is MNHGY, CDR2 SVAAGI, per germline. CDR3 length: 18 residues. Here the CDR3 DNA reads TGTGCCAGCAGTTATTGGAGGTGGACGGTCCTAACCAAAAACATTCAGTACTTC. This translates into CASSYWRWTVLTKNIQYF.

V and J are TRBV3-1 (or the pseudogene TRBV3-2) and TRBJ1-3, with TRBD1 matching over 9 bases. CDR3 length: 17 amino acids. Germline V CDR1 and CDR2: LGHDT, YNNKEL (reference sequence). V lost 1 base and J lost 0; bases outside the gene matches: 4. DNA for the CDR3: TGTGCCAGCAGCCAAGCGACAGGGGGAAGCTCTGGAAACACCATATATTTT. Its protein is CASSQATGGSSGNTIYF.

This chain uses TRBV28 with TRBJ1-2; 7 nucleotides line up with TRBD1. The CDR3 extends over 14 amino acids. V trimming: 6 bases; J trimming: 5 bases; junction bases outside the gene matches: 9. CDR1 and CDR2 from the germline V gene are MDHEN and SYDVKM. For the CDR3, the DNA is TGTGCCAGCAGCACGGACAGGTGGCGTTATGGCTACACCTTC. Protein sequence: CASSTDRWRYGYTF.

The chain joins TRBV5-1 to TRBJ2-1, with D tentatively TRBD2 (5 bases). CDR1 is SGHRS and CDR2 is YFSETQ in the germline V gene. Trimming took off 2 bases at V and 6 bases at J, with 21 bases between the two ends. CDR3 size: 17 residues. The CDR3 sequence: CASSLASTRTYGNEQFF. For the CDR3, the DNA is TGCGCCAGCAGCTTAGCTAGCACCAGGACCTACGGCAATGAGCAGTTCTTC.

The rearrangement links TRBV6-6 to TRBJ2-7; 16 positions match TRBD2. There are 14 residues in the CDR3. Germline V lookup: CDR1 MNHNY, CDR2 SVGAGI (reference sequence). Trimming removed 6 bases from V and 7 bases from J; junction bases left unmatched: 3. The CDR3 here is CASSRGLAGGEQYF. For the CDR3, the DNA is TGTGCCAGCAGCCGGGGACTAGCGGGAGGGGAGCAGTACTTC.

CDR3 in amino acids: CASSLEGEVSTDTQYF. CDR3 in DNA: TGCGCCAGCAGCTTGGAAGGGGAAGTGAGCACAGATACGCAGTATTTT. The chain joins TRBV5-1 to TRBJ2-3; D is perhaps TRBD1 (5 bases). The germline CDR1 and CDR2 sequences are SGHRS and YFSETQ. CDR3 length: 16 amino acids. Trimming pared 0 bases from V and 0 bases from J, leaving 11 bases between.

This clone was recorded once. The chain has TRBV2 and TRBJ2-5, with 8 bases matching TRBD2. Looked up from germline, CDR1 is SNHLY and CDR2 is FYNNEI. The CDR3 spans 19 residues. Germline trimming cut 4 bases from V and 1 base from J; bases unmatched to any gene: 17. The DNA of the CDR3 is TGTGCCAGCAGTGGTAGCGGGGAAACCGCGGGTCCGAGCCAAGAGACCCAGTACTTC. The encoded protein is CASSGSGETAGPSQETQYF.

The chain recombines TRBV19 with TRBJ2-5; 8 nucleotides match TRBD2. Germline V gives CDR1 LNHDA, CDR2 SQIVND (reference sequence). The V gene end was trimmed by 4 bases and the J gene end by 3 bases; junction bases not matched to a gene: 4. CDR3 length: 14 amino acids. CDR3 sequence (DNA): TGTGCCAGTAGTAACGCGGGGGGAAAAGAGACCCAGTACTTC. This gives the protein CASSNAGGKETQYF.

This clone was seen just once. CDR3 nucleotide sequence: TGCGCCAGCAGCTCGTCAGGGGGCCGGGAGCTGTTTTTT. Translation: CASSSSGGRELFF. The chain joins TRBV5-1 to TRBJ2-2, with 8 bases matching TRBD1. Losses at the gene ends were 3 bases for V and 9 bases for J; bases not matched to a gene: 4. Germline V gives CDR1 SGHRS, CDR2 YFSETQ. The CDR3 loop spans 13 amino acids.

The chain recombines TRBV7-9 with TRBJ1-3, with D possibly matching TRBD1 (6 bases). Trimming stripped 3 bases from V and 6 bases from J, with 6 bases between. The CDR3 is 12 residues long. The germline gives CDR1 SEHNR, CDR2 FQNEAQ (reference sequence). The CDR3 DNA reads TGTGCCAGCAGCTTGGGGGCAAACACCATATATTTT. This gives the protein CASSLGANTIYF.

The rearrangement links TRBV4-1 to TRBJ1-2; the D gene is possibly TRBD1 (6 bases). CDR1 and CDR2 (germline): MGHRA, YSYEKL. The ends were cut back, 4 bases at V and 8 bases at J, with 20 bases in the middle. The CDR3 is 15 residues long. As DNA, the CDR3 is TGCGCCAGCAGCCCAACACAGGGCAGCATTCAGGGCTACACCTTC. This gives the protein CASSPTQGSIQGYTF.

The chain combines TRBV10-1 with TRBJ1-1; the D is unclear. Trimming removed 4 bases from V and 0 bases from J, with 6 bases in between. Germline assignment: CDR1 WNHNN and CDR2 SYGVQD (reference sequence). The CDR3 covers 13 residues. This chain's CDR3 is CASSVGVNTEAFF. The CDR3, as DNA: TGCGCCAGCAGTGTTGGAGTGAACACTGAAGCTTTCTTT.

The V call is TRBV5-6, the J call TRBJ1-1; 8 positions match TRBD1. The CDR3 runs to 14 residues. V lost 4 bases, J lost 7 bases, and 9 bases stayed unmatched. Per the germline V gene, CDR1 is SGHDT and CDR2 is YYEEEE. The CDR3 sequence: CASSLRTGFFEAFF. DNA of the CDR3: TGTGCCAGCAGCCTGAGGACAGGGTTTTTTGAAGCTTTCTTT.

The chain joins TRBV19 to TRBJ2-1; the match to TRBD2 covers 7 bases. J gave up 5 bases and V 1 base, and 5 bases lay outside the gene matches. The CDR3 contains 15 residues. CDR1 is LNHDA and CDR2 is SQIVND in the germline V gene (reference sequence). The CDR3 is CASSIATAGNNEQFF. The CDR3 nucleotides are TGTGCCAGTAGTATAGCGACAGCGGGGAACAATGAGCAGTTCTTC. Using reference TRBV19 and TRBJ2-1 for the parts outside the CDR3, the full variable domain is DGGITQSPKYLFRKEGQNVTLSCEQNLNHDAMYWYRQDPGQGLRLIYYSQIVNDFQKGDIAEGYSVSREKKESFPLTVTSAQKNPTAFYLCASSIATAGNNEQFFGPGTRLTVL.

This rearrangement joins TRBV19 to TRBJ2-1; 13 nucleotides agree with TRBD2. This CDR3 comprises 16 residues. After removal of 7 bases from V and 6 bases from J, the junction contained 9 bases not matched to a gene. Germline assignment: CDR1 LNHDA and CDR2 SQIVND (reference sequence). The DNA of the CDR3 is TGTGCCAGTAAAGATGGACTAGCGGGAGTCGGCAATGAGCAGTTCTTC. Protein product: CASKDGLAGVGNEQFF.

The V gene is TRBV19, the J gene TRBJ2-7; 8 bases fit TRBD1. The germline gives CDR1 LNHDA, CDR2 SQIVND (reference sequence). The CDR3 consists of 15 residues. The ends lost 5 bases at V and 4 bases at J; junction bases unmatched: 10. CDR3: CASSFRQGIGYEQYF. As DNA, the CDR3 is TGTGCCAGTAGTTTCCGACAGGGGATTGGATACGAGCAGTACTTC.

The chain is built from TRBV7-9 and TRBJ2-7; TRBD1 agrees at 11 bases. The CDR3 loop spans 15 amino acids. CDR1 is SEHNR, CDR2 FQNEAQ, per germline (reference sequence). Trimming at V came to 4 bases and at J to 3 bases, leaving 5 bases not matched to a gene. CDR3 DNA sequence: TGTGCCAGCAGCTCTTGGGACAGGGGGAACTACGAGCAGTACTTC. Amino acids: CASSSWDRGNYEQYF.

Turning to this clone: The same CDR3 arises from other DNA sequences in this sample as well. The CDR3 spells CASSLDSIYGYTF. Here the CDR3 DNA reads TGCGCCAGCAGCCTGGACAGTATCTATGGCTACACCTTC. The chain is built from TRBV5-1 and TRBJ1-2; maybe TRBD1 (6 bases). V dropped 4 bases and J dropped 4 bases, with 11 bases sitting between them. There are 13 residues in the CDR3. Germline V CDR1 and CDR2: SGHRS, YFSETQ.

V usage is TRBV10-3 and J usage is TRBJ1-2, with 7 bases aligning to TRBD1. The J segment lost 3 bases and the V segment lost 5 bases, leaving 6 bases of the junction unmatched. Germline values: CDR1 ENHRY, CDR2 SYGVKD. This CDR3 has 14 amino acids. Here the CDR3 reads CAISQPDRDYGYTF. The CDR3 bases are TGTGCCATCAGTCAACCTGACAGGGACTATGGCTACACCTTC.